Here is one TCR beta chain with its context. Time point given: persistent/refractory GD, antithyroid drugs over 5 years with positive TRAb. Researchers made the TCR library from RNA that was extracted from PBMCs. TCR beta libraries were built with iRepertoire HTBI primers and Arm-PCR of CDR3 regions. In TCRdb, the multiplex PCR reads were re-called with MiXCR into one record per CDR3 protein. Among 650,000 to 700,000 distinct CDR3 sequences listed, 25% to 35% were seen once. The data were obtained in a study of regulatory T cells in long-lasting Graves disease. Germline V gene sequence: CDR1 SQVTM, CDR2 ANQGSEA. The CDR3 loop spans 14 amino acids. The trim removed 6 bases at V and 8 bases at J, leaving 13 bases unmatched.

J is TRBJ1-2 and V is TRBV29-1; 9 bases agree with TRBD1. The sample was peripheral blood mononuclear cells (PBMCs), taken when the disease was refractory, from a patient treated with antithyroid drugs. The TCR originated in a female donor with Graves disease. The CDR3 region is CSVSAPGQGWGYTF. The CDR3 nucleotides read TGCAGCGTGAGTGCTCCGGGACAGGGATGGGGCTACACCTTC.